This entry describes one T cell receptor (beta chain). Its antigen remains unidentified. The sample holds no much larger clone one base away, and base qualities are not on file. At diagnosis, tumor, uninvolved tumor-adjacent lung and peripheral blood were collected and then preserved as a mix of FFPE and fresh-frozen material. For TCR repertoire profiling, blood samples were analyzed in the form of peripheral blood mononuclear cells. This sample was taken from a study of T cells in localized non-small cell lung cancer (dated by TCRdb to the early 2020s). Study-wide context: Comparing tumors with uninvolved tumor-adjacent lungs, the study looked at the T cell repertoires of approximately 240 patients with early-stage NSCLC. The cohort comprised 236 treatment-naïve NSCLC patients with resected, localized lung tumors. A mean age of approximately 66 years was recorded for the NSCLC patients, of whom 129 were male and some 99 were female. Study-wide conclusions, independent of this receptor: Longer overall survival was associated with higher blood T cell density, whereas shorter survival was associated with higher adjacent-lung clonality. Because the study design was exploratory, TCR variables were selected using unadjusted p-values without false-discovery rate correction. Because multi-region sequencing of the tumors was not done, intratumor heterogeneity could not be ruled out. Uninvolved tumor-adjacent lung showed the highest T cell clonality, higher than tumor, which suggests more focused antigenic responses in the uninvolved tumor-adjacent lung. A median of 57 of the top 100 tumor clones turned up in the paired uninvolved adjacent lung, and 28 of those clones also ranked among the top 100 of that same adjacent lung.

According to the germline V gene, CDR1 reads MDHEN and CDR2 reads SYDVKM. Unmatched junction bases come to 9, with V trimmed by 3 bases and J by 5 bases. Including the terminal cysteine and phenylalanine, the CDR3 comprises 15 residues. Solely the CDR3 DNA is kept, with 45 bases framed from the first base. TCR beta CDR3 regions were sequenced from DNA using the immunoSEQ Assay. Regarding the original processing steps: To compute T cell density, TCR beta template counts were normalized to usable DNA, which was estimated by amplifying housekeeping genes. Richness was estimated using the preseqR package, with extrapolation to 400,000 templates for PBMC samples and to 120,000 templates for tissue samples. Clonality was calculated as one minus Pielou's evenness. Tissue-enriched TCRs were identified by differential abundance testing using productive amino-acid clonotypes, minimum total count 5 and alpha 0.1. The Jaccard Index and the Morisita Overlap Index were used to measure how much the repertoires overlapped between compartments. GLIPH grouped TCR beta CDR3s together with public tetramer-defined viral CDR3s, and a viral motif had to include at least three viral sequences and show V-gene enrichment. Here the immuneACCESS table is served through TCRdb, limited to in-frame sequences with V and J called. Missing clones are a known gap in these copies; in checked studies unresolved V genes cover under half, and the rest lacks a known reason. V, J and clone size are taken as reported in that table, and D and trimming were inferred from the DNA itself. This sample lists 100,000 to 150,000 clones; more than 80% were detected once. The ten biggest clones cover around 1.7% of the sample.

The receptor's source is a female donor aged 60 or older with stage I lung adenocarcinoma. The V and J genes are TRBV28 and TRBJ2-5, with 7 bases in between that match TRBD2. The sequenced sample was peripheral blood, obtained before any cancer treatment. The CDR3 loop reads CASSFQRDYGETQYF. The nucleotide sequence reads as follows: TGTGCCAGCAGTTTTCAGCGGGATTATGGGGAGACCCAGTACTTC.